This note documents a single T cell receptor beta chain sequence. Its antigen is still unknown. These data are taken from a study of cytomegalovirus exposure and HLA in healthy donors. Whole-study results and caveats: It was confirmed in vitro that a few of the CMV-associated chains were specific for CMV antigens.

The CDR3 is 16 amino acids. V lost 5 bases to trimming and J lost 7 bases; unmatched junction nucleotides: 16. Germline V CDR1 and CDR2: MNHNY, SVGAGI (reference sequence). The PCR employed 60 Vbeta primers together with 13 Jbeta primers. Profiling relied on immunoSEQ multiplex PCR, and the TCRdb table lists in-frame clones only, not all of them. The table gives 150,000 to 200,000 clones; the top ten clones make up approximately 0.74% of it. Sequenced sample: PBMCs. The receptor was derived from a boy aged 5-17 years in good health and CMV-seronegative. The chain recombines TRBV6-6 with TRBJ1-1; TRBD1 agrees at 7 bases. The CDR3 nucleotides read TGTGCCAGCAGTCCCCCCGCTGGAGGGGGCGCGGTTGAAGCTTTCTTT. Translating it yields CASSPPAGGGAVEAFF.